The rows below give T cell receptor beta chains drawn from one sample of a study of CD8+ T cells in alopecia areata. Sequencing was performed with immunoSEQ multiplex PCR; in TCRdb, only in-frame clones are kept and a portion is missing. The sample has approximately 210,000 clones, roughly 66% seen once. The input for sequencing was CD4+ T cells sorted from blood, taken at week 44, from a patient treated with tofacitinib. The receptor source for this set is a human donor with alopecia areata. CDR3s include the opening cysteine and the closing phenylalanine or tryptophan. The D gene is left open where the match is weak. Size is omitted from some rows. Given values are once, few, many or a class for expanded clones.

TRBV10-3	TRBD1	.	TRBJ2-5	CAIRDRETQYF	TGTGCCATCAGGGACAGGGAGACCCAGTACTTC
TRBV5-1	TRBD1	few	TRBJ1-1	CASSEGQVNTEAFF	TGCGCCAGCAGCGAAGGACAGGTGAACACTGAAGCTTTCTTT
TRBV2	TRBD2	.	TRBJ2-3	CASQRGGVDTQYF	TGTGCCAGCCAGCGGGGGGGCGTAGATACGCAGTATTTT
TRBV29-1	.	few	TRBJ2-3	CSVPLRGDRDTQYF	TGCAGCGTTCCCCTAAGGGGGGATAGGGATACGCAGTATTTT
TRBV6-6	TRBD2	.	TRBJ2-5	CASSSHSGGATKTQYF	TGTGCCAGCAGTTCCCATAGCGGGGGGGCCACGAAGACCCAGTACTTC
TRBV5-1	.	few	TRBJ2-1	CASVGDLPHNEQFF	TGCGCCAGCGTTGGGGACCTCCCCCACAATGAGCAGTTCTTC
TRBV25-1	.	few	TRBJ1-6	CASSVGNSPLHF	TGTGCCAGCAGTGTAGGGAATTCACCCCTCCACTTT
TRBV7-2	.	.	TRBJ2-5	CASRISVGRGVEETQYF	TGTGCCAGCAGAATTTCCGTCGGCAGGGGAGTGGAAGAGACCCAGTACTTC
TRBV25-1	.	.	TRBJ1-5	CASSETGVIQPQHF	TGTGCCAGCAGTGAGACTGGTGTGATTCAGCCCCAGCATTTT
TRBV6-5	.	.	TRBJ2-4	CASSTRVLAKNIQYF	TGTGCCAGCTCGACCCGGGTCTTAGCCAAAAACATTCAGTACTTC
TRBV30	.	.	TRBJ2-7	CAWGLQGTPEQYF	TGTGCCTGGGGCTTACAGGGAACCCCCGAGCAGTACTTC
TRBV28	TRBD2	.	TRBJ2-7	CASVGGRYEQYF	TGTGCCAGTGTCGGGGGGAGGTACGAGCAGTACTTC
TRBV6-1	.	.	TRBJ1-1	CASSTRTTEAFF	TGTGCCAGCAGTACTCGAACGACTGAAGCTTTCTTT
TRBV7-2	.	.	TRBJ2-3	CASSFPRDHTDTQYF	TGTGCCAGCAGCTTCCCTCGGGACCACACAGATACGCAGTATTTT
TRBV6-6	.	few	TRBJ1-5	CASRPGQINQPQHF	TGTGCCAGCAGGCCCGGTCAGATCAATCAGCCCCAGCATTTT
TRBV9	TRBD1	.	TRBJ2-2	CASSPEGTGAGELFF	TGTGCCAGCAGCCCTGAGGGGACAGGGGCCGGGGAGCTGTTTTTT
TRBV7-9	.	few	TRBJ1-1	CASSLVGARGTEAFF	TGTGCCAGCAGCTTAGTGGGCGCGCGGGGAACTGAAGCTTTCTTT
TRBV13	.	.	TRBJ2-7	CASSSGTYEQYF	TGTGCCAGCAGCTCAGGGACCTACGAGCAGTACTTC
TRBV2	TRBD1	.	TRBJ2-1	CASSSVTGFYNEQFF	TGTGCCAGCAGTTCCGTGACAGGGTTCTACAATGAGCAGTTCTTC
TRBV7-8	TRBD2	.	TRBJ2-3	CASSSRRLGLAVVTDTQYF	TGTGCCAGCAGCTCTAGGAGGCTGGGACTAGCGGTTGTTACAGATACGCAGTATTTT
TRBV25-1	.	.	TRBJ2-4	CASRGSKNIQYF	TGTGCCAGCCGAGGTTCGAAAAACATTCAGTACTTC
TRBV6-1	.	.	TRBJ2-7	CASSDWVWTSYEQYF	TGTGCCAGCAGTGACTGGGTCTGGACCTCCTACGAGCAGTACTTC
TRBV29-1	TRBD2	once	TRBJ2-1	CSGRVAGQTYNEQFF	TGCAGCGGAAGAGTAGCGGGGCAGACCTACAATGAGCAGTTCTTC
TRBV7-2	TRBD2	.	TRBJ2-2	CASSRTSGGTGELFF	TGTGCCAGCAGTCGGACTAGCGGGGGGACCGGGGAGCTGTTTTTT
TRBV2	TRBD1	once	TRBJ2-7	CASSDLGQGKNEQYF	TGTGCCAGCAGTGACCTCGGACAGGGTAAAAACGAGCAGTACTTC
TRBV2	TRBD1	.	TRBJ2-3	CASRQDREGTDTQYF	TGTGCCAGCAGGCAGGACAGGGAGGGCACAGATACGCAGTATTTT
TRBV5-1	.	.	TRBJ1-1	CASSLAGERNTEAFF	TGCGCCAGCAGCTTGGCCGGGGAGCGGAACACTGAAGCTTTCTTT
TRBV27	.	.	TRBJ2-7	CASSSSASRGSAYEQYF	TGTGCCAGCAGTTCCAGCGCTTCTAGGGGGAGCGCCTACGAGCAGTACTTC
TRBV14	.	once	TRBJ2-1	CASSQDWDEQFF	TGTGCCAGCAGCCAAGACTGGGATGAGCAGTTCTTC
TRBV6-1	.	.	TRBJ1-2	CASTKEQVYGYTF	TGTGCCAGCACCAAGGAGCAGGTCTATGGCTACACCTTC
TRBV29-1	.	.	TRBJ1-1	CSVLRQYNTEAFF	TGCAGCGTCCTTAGACAGTACAACACTGAAGCTTTCTTT
TRBV11-2	.	.	TRBJ2-2	CASSLNTNTGELFF	TGTGCCAGCAGCTTAAATACCAACACCGGGGAGCTGTTTTTT
TRBV29-1	.	few	TRBJ2-6	CSAVWANVLTF	TGCAGCGCCGTCTGGGCCAACGTCCTGACTTTC
TRBV13	TRBD1	.	TRBJ2-7	CASSLLGQSSYEQYF	TGTGCCAGCAGCTTACTGGGACAGAGCTCCTACGAGCAGTACTTC
TRBV10-3	.	few	TRBJ2-5	CAISQTDSSQETQYF	TGTGCCATCAGTCAAACGGACAGTTCCCAAGAGACCCAGTACTTC
TRBV30	.	.	TRBJ1-6	CAWSGPYNSPLHF	TGTGCCTGGAGTGGACCCTATAATTCACCCCTCCACTTT
TRBV27	TRBD1	.	TRBJ2-7	CASSLRTGREQYF	TGTGCCAGCAGTCTACGGACAGGGAGAGAGCAGTACTTC
TRBV14	.	few	TRBJ2-3	CASSQEIGGRGTDTQYF	TGTGCCAGCAGCCAAGAAATTGGGGGGCGTGGAACAGATACGCAGTATTTT
TRBV5-1	.	few	TRBJ1-1	CASSVAPGFGMNTEAFF	TGCGCCAGCAGCGTGGCTCCAGGGTTTGGGATGAACACTGAAGCTTTCTTT
TRBV20-1	.	once	TRBJ1-1	CSALKNTEAFF	TGCAGTGCTTTGAAGAACACTGAAGCTTTCTTT
TRBV2	TRBD1	few	TRBJ2-1	CASNSDRGLFYNEQFF	TGTGCCAGCAACTCCGACAGGGGTCTATTTTACAATGAGCAGTTCTTC
TRBV30	.	.	TRBJ1-5	CAWSTGTSQPQHF	TGTGCCTGGAGTACAGGGACAAGTCAGCCCCAGCATTTT
TRBV29-1	.	few	TRBJ1-2	CSAADRASNYGYTF	TGCAGCGCCGCGGACAGAGCATCTAACTATGGCTACACCTTC
TRBV7-8	.	.	TRBJ2-1	CASSLGSIGSYNEQFF	TGTGCCAGCAGCTTAGGTTCGATAGGCTCCTACAATGAGCAGTTCTTC
TRBV27	.	.	TRBJ1-1	CASSFQGHTEAFF	TGTGCCAGCAGTTTCCAGGGGCACACTGAAGCTTTCTTT
TRBV5-1	TRBD1	.	TRBJ2-2	CASTGQSNTGELFF	TGCGCCAGCACGGGACAGTCGAACACCGGGGAGCTGTTTTTT
TRBV5-4	.	few	TRBJ2-6	CAAQGAGANVLTF	TGTGCCGCGCAGGGAGCTGGGGCCAACGTCCTGACTTTC
TRBV9	TRBD1	.	TRBJ1-1	CASSVGQGEAEAFF	TGTGCCAGCAGCGTAGGTCAGGGGGAGGCTGAAGCTTTCTTT
TRBV6-6	.	.	TRBJ1-6	CASSLQGYSPLHF	TGTGCCAGCAGTTTACAGGGTTATTCACCCCTCCACTTT
TRBV30	TRBD1	.	TRBJ1-6	CAWRESGTGDSPLHF	TGTGCCTGGAGGGAATCTGGGACAGGCGATTCACCCCTCCACTTT
TRBV29-1	TRBD1	.	TRBJ1-2	CSVEEQTGKGYTF	TGCAGCGTTGAAGAACAGACAGGGAAAGGCTACACCTTC
TRBV10-3	.	few	TRBJ2-5	CAISDIKETQYF	TGTGCCATCAGTGACATTAAAGAGACCCAGTACTTC
TRBV29-1	.	.	TRBJ1-1	CSVGDGDTEAFF	TGCAGCGTAGGGGACGGGGACACTGAAGCTTTCTTT
TRBV2	.	.	TRBJ2-6	CASRATSSGANVLTF	TGTGCCAGCAGGGCCACGAGCTCTGGGGCCAACGTCCTGACTTTC
TRBV9	.	.	TRBJ1-1	CASSPVAWASNTEAFF	TGTGCCAGCAGCCCTGTAGCTTGGGCCTCGAACACTGAAGCTTTCTTT
TRBV25-1	TRBD2	.	TRBJ2-5	CASGREGQETQYF	TGTGCCAGCGGGAGGGAGGGTCAAGAGACCCAGTACTTC
TRBV29-1	TRBD1	.	TRBJ1-1	CSVSDRVTEAFF	TGCAGCGTCTCCGACAGGGTCACTGAAGCTTTCTTT
TRBV4-3	.	.	TRBJ1-5	CASSQDWDGYQPQHF	TGCGCCAGCAGCCAAGATTGGGACGGATATCAGCCCCAGCATTTT
TRBV5-4	TRBD2	.	TRBJ2-7	CASSLVGSSGSYEQYF	TGTGCCAGCAGCTTGGTAGGGTCTAGCGGTTCCTACGAGCAGTACTTC
TRBV27	TRBD1	.	TRBJ2-1	CASSLEPGGRDEQFF	TGTGCCAGCAGTTTGGAGCCAGGGGGTAGGGATGAGCAGTTCTTC